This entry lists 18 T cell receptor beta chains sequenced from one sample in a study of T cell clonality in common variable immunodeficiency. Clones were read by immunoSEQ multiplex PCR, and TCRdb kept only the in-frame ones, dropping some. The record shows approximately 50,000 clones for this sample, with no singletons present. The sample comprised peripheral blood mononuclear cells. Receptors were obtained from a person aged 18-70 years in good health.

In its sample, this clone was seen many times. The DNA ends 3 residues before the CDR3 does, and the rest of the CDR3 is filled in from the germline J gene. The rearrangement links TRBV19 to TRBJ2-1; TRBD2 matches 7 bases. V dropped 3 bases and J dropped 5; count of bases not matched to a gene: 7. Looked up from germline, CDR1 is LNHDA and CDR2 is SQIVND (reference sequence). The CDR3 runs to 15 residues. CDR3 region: CASSMIAGSNNEQFF. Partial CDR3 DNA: TGTGCCAGTAGTATGATAGCGGGTTCCAACAATGAG.

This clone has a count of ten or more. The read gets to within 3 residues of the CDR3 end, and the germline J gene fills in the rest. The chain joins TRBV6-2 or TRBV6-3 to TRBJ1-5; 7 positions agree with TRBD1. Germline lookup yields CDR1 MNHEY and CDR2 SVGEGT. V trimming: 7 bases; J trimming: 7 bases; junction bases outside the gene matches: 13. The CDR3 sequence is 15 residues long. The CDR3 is CASTDGTVGGQPQHF. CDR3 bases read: TGTGCCAGCACCGACGGGACAGTCGGAGGGCAGCCC.

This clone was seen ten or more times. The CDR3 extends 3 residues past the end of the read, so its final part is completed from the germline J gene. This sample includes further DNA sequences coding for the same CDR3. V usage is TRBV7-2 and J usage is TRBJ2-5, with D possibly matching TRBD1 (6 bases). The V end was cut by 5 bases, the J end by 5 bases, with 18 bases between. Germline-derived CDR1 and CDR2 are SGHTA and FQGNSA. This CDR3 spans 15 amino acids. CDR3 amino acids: CASSGLAGEAETQYF. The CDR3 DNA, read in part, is TGTGCCAGCAGCGGCCTGGCAGGGGAAGCGGAGACC.

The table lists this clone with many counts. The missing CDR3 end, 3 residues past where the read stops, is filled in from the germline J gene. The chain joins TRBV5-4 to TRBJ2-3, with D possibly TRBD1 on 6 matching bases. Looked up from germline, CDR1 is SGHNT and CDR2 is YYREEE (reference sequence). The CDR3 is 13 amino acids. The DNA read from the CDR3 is TGTGCCAGCAGCTTGGGACAGGAGGAGACG. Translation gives CASSLGQEET. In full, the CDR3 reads CASSLGQEETQYF.

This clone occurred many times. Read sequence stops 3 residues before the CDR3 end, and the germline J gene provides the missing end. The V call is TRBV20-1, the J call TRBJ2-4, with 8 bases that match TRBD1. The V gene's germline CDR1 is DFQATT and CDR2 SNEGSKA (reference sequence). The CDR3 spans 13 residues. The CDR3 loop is CSATGGPWDGQYF. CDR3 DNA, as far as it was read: TGCAGTGCTACAGGGGGCCCTTGGGACGGT.

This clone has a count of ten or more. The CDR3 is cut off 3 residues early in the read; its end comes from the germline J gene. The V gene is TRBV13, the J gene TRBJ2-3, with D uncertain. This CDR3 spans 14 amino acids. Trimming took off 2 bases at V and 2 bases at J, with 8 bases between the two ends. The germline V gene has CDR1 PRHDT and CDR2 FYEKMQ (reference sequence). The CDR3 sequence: CASSLITATDTQYF. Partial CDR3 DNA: TGTGCCAGCAGCTTAATCACTGCCACAGATACG.

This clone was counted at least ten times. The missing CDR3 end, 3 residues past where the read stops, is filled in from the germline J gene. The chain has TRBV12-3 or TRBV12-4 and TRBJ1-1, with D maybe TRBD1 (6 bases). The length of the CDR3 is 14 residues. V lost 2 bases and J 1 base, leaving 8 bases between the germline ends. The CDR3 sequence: CASSLQGQNTEAFF. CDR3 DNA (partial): TGTGCCAGCAGTTTACAGGGGCAGAACACTGAA.

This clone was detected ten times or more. The covered CDR3 bases are TGTGCCAGTCTTAACCTGGGCAGGGGCAACAATCAGCCC. Its translation: CASLNLGRGNNQP. The complete CDR3 protein is CASLNLGRGNNQPQHF. V gene TRBV19 combines with J gene TRBJ1-5; possible D gene TRBD1, 6 bases. The CDR3 is cut off 3 residues early in the read; its end comes from the germline J gene. The germline gives CDR1 LNHDA, CDR2 SQIVND (reference sequence). V lost 8 bases and J 3 bases, leaving 20 bases between the germline ends. This CDR3 spans 16 amino acids. The variable domain in full, completed from reference TRBV19 and TRBJ1-5, reads DGGITQSPKYLFRKEGQNVTLSCEQNLNHDAMYWYRQDPGQGLRLIYYSQIVNDFQKGDIAEGYSVSREKKESFPLTVTSAQKNPTAFYLCASLNLGRGNNQPQHFGDGTRLSIL.

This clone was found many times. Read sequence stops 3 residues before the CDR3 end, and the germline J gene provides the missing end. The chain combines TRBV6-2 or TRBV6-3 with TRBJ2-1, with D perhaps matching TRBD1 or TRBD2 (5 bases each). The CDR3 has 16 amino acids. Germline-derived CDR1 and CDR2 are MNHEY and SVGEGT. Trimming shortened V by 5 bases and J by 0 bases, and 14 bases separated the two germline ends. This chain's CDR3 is CASSLEGSVSYNEQFF. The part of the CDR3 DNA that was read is TGTGCCAGCAGTCTAGAGGGGTCTGTCTCCTACAATGAG.

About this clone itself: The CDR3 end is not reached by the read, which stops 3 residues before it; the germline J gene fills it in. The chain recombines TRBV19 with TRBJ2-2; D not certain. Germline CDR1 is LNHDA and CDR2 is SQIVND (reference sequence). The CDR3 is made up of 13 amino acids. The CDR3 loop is CASSINRYSPLFF. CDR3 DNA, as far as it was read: TGTGCCAGTAGTATCAACCGCTATTCACCG.

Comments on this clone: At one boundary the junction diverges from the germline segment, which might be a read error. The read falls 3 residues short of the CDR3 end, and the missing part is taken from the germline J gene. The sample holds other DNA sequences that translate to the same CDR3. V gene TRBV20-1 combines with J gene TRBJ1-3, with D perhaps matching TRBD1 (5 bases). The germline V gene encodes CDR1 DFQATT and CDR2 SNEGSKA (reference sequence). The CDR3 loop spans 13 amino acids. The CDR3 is CSAPDSAGNTIYF. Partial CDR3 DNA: TGCAGTGCTCCCGACAGCGCTGGAAACACG.

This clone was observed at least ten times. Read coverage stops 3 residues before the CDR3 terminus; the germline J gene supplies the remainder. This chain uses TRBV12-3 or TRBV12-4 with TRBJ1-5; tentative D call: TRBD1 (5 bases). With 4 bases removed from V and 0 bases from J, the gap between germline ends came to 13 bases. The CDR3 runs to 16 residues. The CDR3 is CASSSPGGDSNQPQHF. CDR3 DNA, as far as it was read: TGTGCCAGCAGTTCCCCGGGGGGGGATAGCAATCAGCCC.

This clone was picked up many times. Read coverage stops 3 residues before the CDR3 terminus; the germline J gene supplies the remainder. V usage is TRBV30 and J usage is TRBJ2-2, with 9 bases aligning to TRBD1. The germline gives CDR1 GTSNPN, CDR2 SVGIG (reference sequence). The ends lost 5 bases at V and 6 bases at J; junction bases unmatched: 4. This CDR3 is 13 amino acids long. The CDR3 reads CAWATGGPGELFF. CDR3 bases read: TGTGCCTGGGCCACAGGGGGCCCCGGGGAG.

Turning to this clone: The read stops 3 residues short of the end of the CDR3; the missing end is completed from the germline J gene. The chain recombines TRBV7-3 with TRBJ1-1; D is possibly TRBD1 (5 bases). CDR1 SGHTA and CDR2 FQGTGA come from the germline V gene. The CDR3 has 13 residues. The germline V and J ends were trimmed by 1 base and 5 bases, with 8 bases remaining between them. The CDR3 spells CASSLMGGTEAFF. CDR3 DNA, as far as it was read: TGTGCCAGCAGCTTAATGGGGGGGACTGAA.

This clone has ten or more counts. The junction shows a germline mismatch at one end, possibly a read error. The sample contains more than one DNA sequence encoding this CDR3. Incomplete CDR3 DNA: TGCAGTGCTAGGGAGGGACAGGGTAGCAACCAGCCC. This sequence encodes CSAREGQGSNQP. The whole CDR3 region reads CSAREGQGSNQPQHF. The chain recombines TRBV20-1 with TRBJ1-5; 9 nucleotides match TRBD1. The CDR3 extends 3 residues past the end of the read, so its final part is completed from the germline J gene. CDR3 length: 15 residues. Germline V lookup: CDR1 DFQATT, CDR2 SNEGSKA (reference sequence).

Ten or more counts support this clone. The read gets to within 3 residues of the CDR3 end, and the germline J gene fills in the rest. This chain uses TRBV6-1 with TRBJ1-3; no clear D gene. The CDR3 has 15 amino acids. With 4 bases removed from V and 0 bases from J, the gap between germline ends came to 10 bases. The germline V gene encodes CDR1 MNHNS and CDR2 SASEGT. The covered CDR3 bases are TGTGCCAGCAGTGTGGCAGGTAACTCTGGAAACACC. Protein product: CASSVAGNSGNT. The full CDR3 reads CASSVAGNSGNTIYF.

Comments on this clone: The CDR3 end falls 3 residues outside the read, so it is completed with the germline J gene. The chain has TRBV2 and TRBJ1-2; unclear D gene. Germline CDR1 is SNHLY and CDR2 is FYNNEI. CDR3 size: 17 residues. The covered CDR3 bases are TGTGCCAGCAGCGCTCTAGCGGCAACAACTCGCACAGATACC. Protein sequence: CASSALAATTRTDT. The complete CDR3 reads CASSALAATTRTDTYTF.

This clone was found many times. The sequenced CDR3 bases are TGTGCCTGGAAGGGACAGGGGGATCAGCCC. Protein product: CAWKGQGDQP. The CDR3 reads in full as CAWKGQGDQPQHF. The chain recombines TRBV30 with TRBJ1-5; 11 nucleotides align to TRBD1. The read finishes 3 residues shy of the CDR3 end, and the germline J gene is used to complete it. The CDR3 runs 13 residues. V was clipped by 4 bases and J by 5 bases; unmatched bases: 1. The germline V gene has CDR1 GTSNPN and CDR2 SVGIG (reference sequence).